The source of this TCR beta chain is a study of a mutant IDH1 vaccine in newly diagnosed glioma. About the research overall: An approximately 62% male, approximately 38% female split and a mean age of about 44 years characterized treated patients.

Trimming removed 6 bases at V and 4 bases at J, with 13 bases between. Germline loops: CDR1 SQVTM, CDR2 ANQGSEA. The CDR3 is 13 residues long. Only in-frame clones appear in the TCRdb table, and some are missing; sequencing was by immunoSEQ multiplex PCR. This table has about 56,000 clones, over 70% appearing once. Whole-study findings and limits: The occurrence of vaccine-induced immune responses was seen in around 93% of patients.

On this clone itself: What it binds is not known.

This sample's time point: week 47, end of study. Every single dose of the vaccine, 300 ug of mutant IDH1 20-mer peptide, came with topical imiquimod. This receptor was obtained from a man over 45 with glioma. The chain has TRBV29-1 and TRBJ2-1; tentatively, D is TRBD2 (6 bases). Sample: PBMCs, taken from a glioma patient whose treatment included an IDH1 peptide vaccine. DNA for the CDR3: TGCAGCGTCGCGGGACTTATGTACAATGAGCAGTTCTTC. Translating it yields CSVAGLMYNEQFF.